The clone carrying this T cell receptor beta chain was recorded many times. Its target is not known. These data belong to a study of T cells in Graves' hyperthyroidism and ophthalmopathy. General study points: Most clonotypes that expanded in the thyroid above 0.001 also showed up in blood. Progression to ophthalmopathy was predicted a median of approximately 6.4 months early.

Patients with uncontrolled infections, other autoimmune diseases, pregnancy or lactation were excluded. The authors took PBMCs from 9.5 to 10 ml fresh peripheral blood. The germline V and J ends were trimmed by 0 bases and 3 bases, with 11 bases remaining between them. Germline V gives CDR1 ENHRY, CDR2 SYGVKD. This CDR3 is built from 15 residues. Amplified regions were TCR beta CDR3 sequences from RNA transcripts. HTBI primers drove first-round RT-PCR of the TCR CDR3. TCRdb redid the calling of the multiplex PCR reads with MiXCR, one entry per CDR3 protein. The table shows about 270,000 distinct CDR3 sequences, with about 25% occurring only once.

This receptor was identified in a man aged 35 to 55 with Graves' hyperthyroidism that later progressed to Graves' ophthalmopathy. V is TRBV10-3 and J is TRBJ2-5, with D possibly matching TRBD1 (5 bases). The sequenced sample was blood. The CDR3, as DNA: TGTGCCATCAGTGAGTCGTACAGGCAGAAAGAGACCCAGTACTTC. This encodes CAISESYRQKETQYF.